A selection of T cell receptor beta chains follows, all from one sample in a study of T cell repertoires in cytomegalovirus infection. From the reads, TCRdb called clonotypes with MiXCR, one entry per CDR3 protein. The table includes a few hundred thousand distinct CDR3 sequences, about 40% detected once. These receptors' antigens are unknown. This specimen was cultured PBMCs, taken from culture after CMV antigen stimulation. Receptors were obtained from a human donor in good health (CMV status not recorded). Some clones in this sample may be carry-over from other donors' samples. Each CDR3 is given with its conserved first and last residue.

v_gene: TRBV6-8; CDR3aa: CASSYSSLTLGGYTF
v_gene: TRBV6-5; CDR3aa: CASGSAGGRANEKLFF
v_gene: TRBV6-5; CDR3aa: CASRGLAEETQYF
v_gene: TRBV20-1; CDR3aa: CSWTVAGASTQYF
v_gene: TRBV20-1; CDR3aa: CSARTSGGTTTDTQYF
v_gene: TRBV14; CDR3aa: CASQGPGSGEQYF
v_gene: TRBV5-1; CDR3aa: CASSFSLTTNEKLFF
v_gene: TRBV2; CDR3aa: CASSKGQGTYEQYF
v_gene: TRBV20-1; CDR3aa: CSARDGRGGHNEQFF
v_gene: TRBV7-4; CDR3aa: CASSPGSGDGYTF
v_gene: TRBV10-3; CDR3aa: CAISPMRPSEGTGELFF
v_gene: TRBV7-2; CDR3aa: CASSLFSDPTYNEQFF
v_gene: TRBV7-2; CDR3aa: CASRPPGQGMRAGNEQFF
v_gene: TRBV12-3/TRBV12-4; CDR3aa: CASSRRHPQPQHF
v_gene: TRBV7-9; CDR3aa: CASSSGPIQSAQHF
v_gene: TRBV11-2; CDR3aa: CASSPFPGLAGGNTGELFF
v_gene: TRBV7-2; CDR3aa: CASSLEGVGKNIQYF
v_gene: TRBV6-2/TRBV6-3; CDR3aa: CATSPHYEQYF
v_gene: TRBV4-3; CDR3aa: CASSQEGAGVRETQYF
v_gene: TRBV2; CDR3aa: CASRTPLAGRYQETQYF
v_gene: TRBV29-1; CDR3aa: CSARENEAFF
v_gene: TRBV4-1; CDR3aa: CASSQVGGGWAKNIQYF
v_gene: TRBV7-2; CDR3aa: CASSLSGSGGDTQYF
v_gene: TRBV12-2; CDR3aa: CASRLATSGNGTDTQYF
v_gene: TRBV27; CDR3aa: CASSRFAGRSDEQFF
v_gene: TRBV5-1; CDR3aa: CASSSVRTDTQYF
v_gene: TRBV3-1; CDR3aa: CASSHRTEDGSEAFF
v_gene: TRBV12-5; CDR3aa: CASGLVRDGTTSYNEQFF
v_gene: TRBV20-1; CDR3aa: CSARHQDRGRATDTQYF
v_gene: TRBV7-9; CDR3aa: CASSLPPPGAFF
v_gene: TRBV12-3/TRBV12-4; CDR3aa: CASRGVGQPYEQYF
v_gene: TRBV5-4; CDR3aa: CASTGQSYEQYF
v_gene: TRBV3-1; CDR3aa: CASSSGGLETQYF
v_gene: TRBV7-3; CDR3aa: CASSFSGPPWDTQYF
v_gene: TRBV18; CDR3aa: CASSADRLDRNGYTF
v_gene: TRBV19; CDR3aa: CASSIQDFYEQYF
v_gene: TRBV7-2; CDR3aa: CASSPTSRTPPYNEQFF
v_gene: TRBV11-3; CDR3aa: CASSPDGLAAYNEQFF
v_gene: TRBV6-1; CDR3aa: CASSAWARGSDTQYF
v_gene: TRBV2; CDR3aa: CASRQPGQSSYEQYF
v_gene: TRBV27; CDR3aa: CASSLRAVPEDTQYF
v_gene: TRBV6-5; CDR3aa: CASSYSPRAGPTEQYF
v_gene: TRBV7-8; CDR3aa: CASSLGPGGLGTQYF
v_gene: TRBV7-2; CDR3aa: CASSLESGGAGELFF
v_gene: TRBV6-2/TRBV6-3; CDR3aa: CASSSYDRNIKETQYF
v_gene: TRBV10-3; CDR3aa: CAISEFAGNSGEQYF
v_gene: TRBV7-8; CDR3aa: CASSSRGLALNNEQFF
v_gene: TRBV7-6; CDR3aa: CASSPNPGTGGYNEQFF
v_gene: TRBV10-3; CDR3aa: CAISEDRWDQPQHF
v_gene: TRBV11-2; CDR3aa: CASSLGGVRQETQYF
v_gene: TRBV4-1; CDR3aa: CASSQETGVPPRNF
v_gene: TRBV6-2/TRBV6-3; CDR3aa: CASEDLASYNEQFF
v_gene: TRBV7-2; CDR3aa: CASGSGDSPLHF
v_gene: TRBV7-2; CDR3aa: CASSLQPNQPQHF
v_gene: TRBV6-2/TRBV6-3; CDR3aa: CASSRPTGGYEQYF
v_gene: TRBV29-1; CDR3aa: CSVDPKEGRATEAFF
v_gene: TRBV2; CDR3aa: CASSENRSAGYTF
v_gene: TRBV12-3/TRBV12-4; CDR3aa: CASSLIARDTQYF
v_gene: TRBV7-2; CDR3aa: CASSPQWGTGELFF
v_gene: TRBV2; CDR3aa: CASSEGADPNQPQHF